This T cell receptor beta chain was identified during a study of cytomegalovirus exposure and HLA in healthy donors (dated by TCRdb to the late 2010s). Regarding the study in general: In an earlier analysis of roughly 590 of the donors, less than 350 Gb of sequence data and 90 million to 120 million unique TCR beta sequences from some 170 million T cells were reported. Among 398 genotyped donors of the cohort, an average of 235,054 unique TCR beta nucleotide sequences were sequenced per donor, around a sixth of them non-productive. The number of typed donors differed by locus: about 620-640 for A, B, C, DRB1 and DQB1; 522 for DQA1; approximately 600 for DPA1; and some 450 for DPB1. The study used immunosequencing to profile the T cell repertoires of several hundred subjects and linked those repertoires to cytomegalovirus serostatus. In a later genetic analysis, genome-wide SNP genotypes for about three fifths of the roughly 670 donors were used, and that subset was treated as a discovery cohort. To predict cytomegalovirus infection status, the study brought together high-throughput TCR immunosequencing, statistical association of individual TCRs with disease status, and machine learning. Rather than using new phenotypic data, the later analysis identified candidate immune exposures from TCR beta sequences and from how often those sequences occurred across donors. The study was designed to test whether signatures of past pathogen exposure could be identified by cataloging public T cell receptors. To decide whether each TCR beta V gene segment behaved as functional or pseudogenic, an earlier analysis of fewer than 750 of the donors relied on high-throughput TCR beta sequencing. Every repertoire in the discovery cohort had been generated on one and the same sequencing platform. In addition to the first cohort of 666 subjects, a separate validation cohort of 120 different subjects was used. An early release covering around 630 HLA-typed donors comprised about 290 gigabases of sequencing data and tens of millions of unique TCR sequences. Donor age, sex, ethnicity and CMV serostatus were collected together with the repertoire data. The genetic ancestry cluster associated with self-reported Caucasian donors included approximately 85% of the 398 genotyped donors. Both class I and class II loci were covered by HLA typing, at four-digit resolution. Because of strong linkage in the cohort, five DR-DQ haplotypes were treated as single units for association and clustering. To study patterns of TCR occurrence, a later analysis re-analyzed previously published TCR beta repertoires from around 660 donors and added high-resolution HLA genotyping.

Broader findings and caveats from the paper: Several of the top co-occurrence clusters appeared to be linked to parvovirus B19, influenza, CMV and Epstein-Barr virus, according to a later analysis. A further reported finding was that TCR beta sequences accurately predicted the HLA-A and HLA-B alleles for most subjects in the first cohort. In both the original and validation cohorts, the classifier was reported to diagnose cytomegalovirus status with high specificity and sensitivity. For the cohort, immune exposure information was limited to CMV serostatus. Most TCR sequences were seen in very few donors, while some public TCRs were found in many individuals. The study listed 164 TCR beta chains as associated with cytomegalovirus. Specific HLA alleles were associated with about 17,000 TCR beta sequences at a false discovery rate of 0.05 in a later analysis. V-gene and J-gene trimming of TCR beta chains was associated with a missense DCLRE1C variant in a later genetic analysis, and the association was replicated in an independent cohort. In a later analysis, HLA-associated TCR beta chains showed more clonal expansion and lower generation probabilities than non-associated chains that were equally common. In a later analysis, TCR association rates were found to vary across HLA loci, with the most associated TCRs seen for DRB1 alleles and the fewest for HLA-C alleles. This cohort had only TCR beta chains sequenced, and the lack of alpha or paired-chain data limited which features could be detected. A cluster of highly shared sequence variants was judged likely to be a technical artifact of the sequencing pipeline. Compared with the roughly 600-donor mean, donors in an Asian-associated ancestry cluster had fewer N-insertions in productive TCRs, according to a later genetic analysis. Assigning TCR associations to individual alleles was difficult when HLA alleles, especially DR and DQ, strongly co-occurred. A later analysis found that most CMV-associated TCR beta chains appeared HLA-restricted, with HLA associations seemingly driven largely by CMV exposure. In vitro tests confirmed that three of the cytomegalovirus-associated TCR beta chains recognize cytomegalovirus antigens. According to the authors, the approach could potentially be generalized to other disease states and immunological phenotypes. In an earlier analysis of 450 to 750 of the donors, most TCR beta V segments appeared in productive rearrangements about 87% or about 30% of the time, broadly matching IMGT annotations. Because HLA typing was missing for some donors at each locus, association tests included only the typed subset. Correlated functional status among segregating V segments might reflect linkage disequilibrium, but an unknown experimental factor could not be ruled out. The earlier analysis of approximately 540 of the donors excluded some 16 rarely observed V segments, including chromosome 9 orphons, because counts were too low. Presence/absence analyses assumed roughly uniform sequencing depth across donors, an assumption that may not hold.

Worth noting for this clone: The antigen it binds to is not known. No qualities accompany the bases; no much larger clone lies one base away.

The cohort comprised fewer than 750 healthy bone marrow donors. At the time of sampling, all cohort members were nominally healthy, though unrecorded immune exposures were likely present. The donor was CMV seropositive and belonged to the group of more than 250 seropositive cohort members. Every donor gave a peripheral blood sample, and the peripheral blood mononuclear cells from that sample were used for TCR beta sequencing. Genomic DNA was extracted from the blood cell samples with the Qiagen DNeasy Blood Extraction Kit. The method was the immunoSEQ multiplex PCR assay. The multiplex PCR relied on a mix of 60 forward primers for TCR Vbeta segments and 13 reverse primers for TCR Jbeta segments. The CDR3 region of rearranged TCR beta genes was amplified from genomic DNA with a multiplex PCR assay. The Illumina HiSeq System was used to sequence the amplified TCR beta libraries as 87-base-pair reads. Per the original workflow: In a later analysis, some 80 million unique TCR beta chains were counted across the 500 to 850 repertoires, and about 10 million of these chains were shared by at least two donors. A nearest-neighbor algorithm error-corrected the raw reads and collapsed the reads into unique sequences, merging closely related sequences to remove PCR and sequencing errors. V, D and J gene segments were assigned by aligning CDR3 sequences to IMGT reference sequences. For a sequence to be retained, a match of at least six nucleotides to both a V gene segment and a J gene segment was required. A rearrangement was called productive if the CDR3 had no stop codons and remained in frame with V and J, and every other rearrangement was called non-productive. Following IMGT convention, CDR3 was defined as the stretch from the second conserved V-encoded cysteine to the conserved J-encoded phenylalanine. The earlier analysis of 587 of the donors excluded sequences that lacked an unambiguous match to a single V gene segment. In an earlier analysis of approximately 590 of the donors, V segments were called functional above 56.7% productive rearrangements and were called segregating when the between-donor standard deviation exceeded 5%. A statistical classification framework was developed to diagnose cytomegalovirus status using the catalog of TCR beta chain sequences. V and J gene assignment, in a later analysis, came from comparing TCR nucleotide sequences with IMGT/GENE-DB human TR gene sequences. In a later analysis, CDR3 sequences and most-parsimonious VDJ recombination scenarios were assigned using the TCRdist pipeline. A later analysis defined each TCR beta chain by its CDR3 amino acid sequence plus V-gene family, and excluded reads lacking a unique V-gene family. As a way to deal with suspected cross-contamination and a sequencing artifact, a later analysis dropped 450 to 600 nucleotide sequences that were highly shared and had low generation probability. In a later analysis, a clonal expansion index was calculated for each public chain from normalized within-repertoire ranks of inferred template counts. Generation probabilities in a later analysis came from a VDJ recombination model fitted to out-of-frame rearrangements, and those results were checked against IGoR. In a later analysis, TCR-TCR, TCR-HLA and TCR-CMV co-occurrence was scored with hypergeometric tests, and a repertoire-size bias correction was applied to TCR pairs. A later analysis estimated false discovery rates by permuting HLA or CMV assignments 20 times. In a later analysis, co-occurring TCRs were grouped using DBSCAN, and TCRdist sequence similarity was added for clustering within HLA-allele-positive subsets. For co-occurrence clustering, repertoires with fewer than 30,000 or more than 120,000 public chains were excluded, along with several repertoires with anomalous nucleotide sharing. Here the immuneACCESS table is served through TCRdb, limited to in-frame sequences with V and J called. Missing clones are a known gap in these copies; in checked studies unresolved V genes cover under half, and the rest lacks a known reason. D and trimming were read from the DNA, whereas the V and J calls and clone size are those reported in that table. The sample has around 130,000 clones on record, around 67% of them singletons. Approximately 2.1% of the sample lies in the top ten.

This clonotype originated in a woman aged 40 to 49 in good health and CMV-seropositive. Source material: PBMCs.

For the CDR3, the sequence is CAARLETQYF. The nucleotide sequence is given as TGTGCCGCAAGACTAGAGACCCAGTACTTC. The chain is assembled from TRBV30 and TRBJ2-5; no D gene can be assigned with confidence. CDR1 GTSNPN and CDR2 SVGIG are derived from the germline V gene (reference sequence). The trim is 8 bases for V and 4 bases for J, with a gap of 8 bases between the germline ends. Measured from the cysteine to the phenylalanine, the CDR3 is 10 residues long. The DNA shown is the 30-base CDR3, in frame from base 1.